This T cell receptor beta chain was observed in a study of cytomegalovirus exposure and HLA in healthy donors. All the people who gave samples were healthy bone marrow donors. PCR involved 60 Vbeta and 13 Jbeta primers. Method: immunoSEQ multiplex PCR; TCRdb's copy keeps in-frame clones and lacks some. Of around 64,000 clones in the sample, more than 80% were seen once. Turning to this clone: The antigen remains undetermined.

Whole-study findings and limits: In vitro, a few CMV-associated chains proved specific for CMV antigens. A later analysis reportedly identified an Asian-associated ancestry cluster as carrying fewer N-insertions than the approximately 670-donor mean. Later analysis revealed greater clonal expansion in HLA-associated TCR beta chains than in equally common others.

This TCR came from a woman aged 25-40 years in good health and CMV-seropositive. The sequencing sample was made of PBMCs.

Written as DNA, the CDR3 is TGTGCCAGCAGTCCCACTGGGACAGGCTACAATGAGCAGTTCTTC. Its translation is CASSPTGTGYNEQFF. The rearrangement joins TRBV6-6 to TRBJ2-1; 8 bases are a match to TRBD1. V was clipped by 5 bases and J by 3 bases; unmatched bases: 6. Germline V gives CDR1 MNHNY, CDR2 SVGAGI (reference sequence). The CDR3 is 15 residues long.